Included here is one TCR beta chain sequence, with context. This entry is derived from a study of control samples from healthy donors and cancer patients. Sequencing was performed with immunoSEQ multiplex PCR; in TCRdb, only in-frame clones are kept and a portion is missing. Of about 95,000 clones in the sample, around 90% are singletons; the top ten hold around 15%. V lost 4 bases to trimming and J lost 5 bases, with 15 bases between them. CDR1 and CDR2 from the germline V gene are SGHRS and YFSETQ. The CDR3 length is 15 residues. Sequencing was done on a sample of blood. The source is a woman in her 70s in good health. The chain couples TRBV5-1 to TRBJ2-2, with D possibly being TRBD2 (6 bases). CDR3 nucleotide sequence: TGCGCCAGCAGCCCCAGGGAGGTGGGGACCGGGGAGCTGTTTTTT. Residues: CASSPREVGTGELFF.